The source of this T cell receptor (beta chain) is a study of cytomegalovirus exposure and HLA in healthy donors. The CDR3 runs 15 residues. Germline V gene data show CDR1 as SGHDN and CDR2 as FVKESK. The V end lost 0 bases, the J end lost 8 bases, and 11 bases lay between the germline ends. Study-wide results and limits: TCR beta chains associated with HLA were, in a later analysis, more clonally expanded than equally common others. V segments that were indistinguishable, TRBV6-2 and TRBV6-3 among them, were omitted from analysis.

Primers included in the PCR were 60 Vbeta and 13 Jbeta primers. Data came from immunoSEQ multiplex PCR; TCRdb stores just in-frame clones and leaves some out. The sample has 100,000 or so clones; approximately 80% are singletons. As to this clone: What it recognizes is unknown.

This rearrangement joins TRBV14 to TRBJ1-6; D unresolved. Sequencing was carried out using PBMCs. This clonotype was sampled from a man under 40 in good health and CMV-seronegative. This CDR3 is CASSQDQHLDSPLHF. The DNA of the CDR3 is TGTGCCAGCAGCCAAGATCAACATCTGGATTCACCCCTCCACTTT.